These T cell receptor beta chains were read from a single sample in a study of pediatric ulcerative colitis. The data were produced by immunoSEQ multiplex PCR, yet TCRdb's version contains in-frame clones alone and is incomplete. The sample lists more than 9,000 clones, roughly 80% occurring once. The sequenced material came from gut tissue. The origin of the receptors is a girl between 10 and 17 years old who was a control in a study of pediatric ulcerative colitis. CDR3s include the opening cysteine and the closing phenylalanine or tryptophan. Each record gives: clone size, V gene, CDR3 length, D gene, J gene, CDR3 DNA, CDR3 protein. A D gene is named only where the DNA matches it firmly. Clone size is given for some rows only: seen once, a few or many times, or a class if the clone is expanded.

>-|TRBV2|14|-|TRBJ1-1
TGTGCCAGCCTCTTTGGGGGCCTGAACACTGAAGCTTTCTTT
CASLFGGLNTEAFF
>once|TRBV28|9|-|TRBJ2-5
TGTGCCAGCAGGGACCTCCTACACTTC
CASRDLLHF
>-|TRBV6-1|15|-|TRBJ2-7
TGTGCCAGCAGTGAAGGTTACAGAGCTCCCTACGAGCAGTACTTC
CASSEGYRAPYEQYF
>-|TRBV7-3|16|TRBD2|TRBJ2-3
TGTGCCAGCAGCCCTCGGGTAGCGGGGACCACAGATACGCAGTATTTT
CASSPRVAGTTDTQYF
>-|TRBV7-4|14|-|TRBJ2-7
TGTGCCAGCAGCCCTTTCGGGGCGGCCTACGAGCAGTACTTC
CASSPFGAAYEQYF
>-|TRBV30|13|TRBD2|TRBJ2-7
TGTGCCTGGACTAGCGGGAGTTTTTACGAGCAGTACTTC
CAWTSGSFYEQYF
>-|TRBV19|15|-|TRBJ2-7
TGTGCCAGTAGTATAGCGGGCGGTTTCTCCTACGAGCAGTACTTC
CASSIAGGFSYEQYF
>-|TRBV7-2|15|TRBD2|TRBJ2-3
TGTGCCAGCAGCTTAGGAGCGGGACGCACAGATACGCAGTATTTT
CASSLGAGRTDTQYF
>-|TRBV9|15|-|TRBJ2-1
TGTGCCAGCAGCGTAGGCCAGAGCTCCTACAATGAGCAGTTCTTC
CASSVGQSSYNEQFF
>-|TRBV6-5|14|-|TRBJ2-7
TGTGCCAGCAGAGGCCGGGACGGGAACTACGAGCAGTACTTC
CASRGRDGNYEQYF
>-|TRBV30|14|-|TRBJ1-1
TGTGCCTGGAGTGTAGTGACACAGAACACTGAAGCTTTCTTT
CAWSVVTQNTEAFF
>few|TRBV5-1|18|TRBD2|TRBJ2-7
TGCGCCAGCAGCTCCGGGGAGGGAAGCCCAGGTCGACTCTACGAGCAGTACTTC
CASSSGEGSPGRLYEQYF
>-|TRBV19|17|-|TRBJ2-7
TGTGCCAGTAGTATAGGACCCTCGGGGCGGTCGCCAGTCCAGCAGTACTTC
CASSIGPSGRSPVQQYF
>-|TRBV4-2|16|-|TRBJ2-3
TGTGCCAGCAGCCAAGGATCAGACACCCGCGCAGATACGCAGTATTTT
CASSQGSDTRADTQYF
>-|TRBV28|11|-|TRBJ2-5
TGTGCCAGCACGTCTGTGGAGGCCCAGTACTTC
CASTSVEAQYF
>-|TRBV6-5|14|-|TRBJ1-5
TGTGCCAGCAGTGATCAGGGGAGCGGGCAGCCCCAGCATTTT
CASSDQGSGQPQHF
>-|TRBV27|16|TRBD1|TRBJ1-5
TGTGCCAGCAGTTTAGTTACAGGGGGGAAAAGACAGCCCCAGCATTTT
CASSLVTGGKRQPQHF
>-|TRBV7-2|16|TRBD2|TRBJ2-2
TGTGCCAGCAGCCCCGGGGGTAGCGGGAGGACCGGGGAGCTGTTTTTT
CASSPGGSGRTGELFF
>-|TRBV7-7|16|TRBD2|TRBJ2-5
TGTGCTAGCAGCTTAACTCGGCTAGCGGGAAAAGAGACCCAGTACTTC
CASSLTRLAGKETQYF
>-|TRBV10-3|15|-|TRBJ1-2
TGTGCCATCAGTGAGTCGGCTCAAGAGAGGCAGGGCGACACCTTC
CAISESAQERQGDTF
>once|TRBV5-6|15|-|TRBJ1-5
TGTGCCAGCAGCCCGGGAGCATATAGCAATCAGCCCCAGCATTTT
CASSPGAYSNQPQHF
>-|TRBV14|16|TRBD2|TRBJ2-7
TGTGCCAGCAGCCCTTCCGGGACTAGCGGGAGATACGAGCAGTACTTC
CASSPSGTSGRYEQYF
>once|TRBV6-1|14|-|TRBJ2-4
TGTGCCAGCAGTGAAGGACTAGATCGTCACATTCAGTACTTC
CASSEGLDRHIQYF
>-|TRBV7-8|14|-|TRBJ1-1
TGTGCCAGCAGCCCGCGTCCGCTCGGCACTGAAGCTTTCTTT
CASSPRPLGTEAFF
>-|TRBV6-1|13|-|TRBJ1-2
TGTGCCGCAAAGGGACACTCGAACTATGGCTACACCTTC
CAAKGHSNYGYTF